This paragraph covers one T cell receptor beta chain sequence. The CDR3 covers 14 residues. The germline gives CDR1 SNHLY, CDR2 FYNNEI. V lost 3 bases and J lost 7, with 15 bases in between. The use of genomic DNA as template underpinned the TCR beta VDJ and CDR3 profiling. MiXCR, applied by TCRdb to the reads, yields one record per CDR3 protein. The sample gives some 150,000 distinct CDR3 sequences, roughly two thirds of which show up once; 40% to 55% is in the top ten. This record comes from a study of CD8+CD57+ T cells in acquired aplastic anemia. Patients who underwent sequencing had shown CD8+CD57+ cell expansion by flow cytometry.

Sample: sorted CD4+, CD8+, or CD8+CD57+ T cells (not recorded which) from PBMCs. The TCR comes from a human donor with aplastic anemia. The J gene is TRBJ1-2, the V gene TRBV2; no reliable D call. CDR3 protein: CASSDSGGKRGYTF. The CDR3 DNA reads TGTGCCAGCAGTGATAGCGGTGGGAAACGTGGCTACACCTTC.